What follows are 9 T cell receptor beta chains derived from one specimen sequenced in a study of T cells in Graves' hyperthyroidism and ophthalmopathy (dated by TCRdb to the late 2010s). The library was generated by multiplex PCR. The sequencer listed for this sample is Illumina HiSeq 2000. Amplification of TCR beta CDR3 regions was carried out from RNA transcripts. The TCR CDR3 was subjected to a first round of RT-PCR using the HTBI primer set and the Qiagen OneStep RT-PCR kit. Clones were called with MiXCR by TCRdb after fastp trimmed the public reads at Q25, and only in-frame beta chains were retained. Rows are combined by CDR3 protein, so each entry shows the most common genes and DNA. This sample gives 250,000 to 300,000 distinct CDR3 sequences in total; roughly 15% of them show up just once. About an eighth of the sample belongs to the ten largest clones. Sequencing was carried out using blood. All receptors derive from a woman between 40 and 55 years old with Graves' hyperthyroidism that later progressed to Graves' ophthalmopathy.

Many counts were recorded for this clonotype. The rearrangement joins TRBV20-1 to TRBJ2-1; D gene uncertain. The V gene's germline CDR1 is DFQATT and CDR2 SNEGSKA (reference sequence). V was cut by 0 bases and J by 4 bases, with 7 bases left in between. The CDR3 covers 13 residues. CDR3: CSARDRQYNEQFF. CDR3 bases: TGCAGTGCTAGAGACAGGCAGTACAATGAGCAGTTCTTC.

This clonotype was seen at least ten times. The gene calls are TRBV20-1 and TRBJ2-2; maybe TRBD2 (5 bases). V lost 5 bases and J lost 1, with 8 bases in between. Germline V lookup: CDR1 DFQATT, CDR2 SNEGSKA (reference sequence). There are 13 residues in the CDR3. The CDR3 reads CSAPLVNTGELFF. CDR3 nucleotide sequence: TGCAGTGCTCCACTAGTGAACACCGGGGAGCTGTTTTTT.

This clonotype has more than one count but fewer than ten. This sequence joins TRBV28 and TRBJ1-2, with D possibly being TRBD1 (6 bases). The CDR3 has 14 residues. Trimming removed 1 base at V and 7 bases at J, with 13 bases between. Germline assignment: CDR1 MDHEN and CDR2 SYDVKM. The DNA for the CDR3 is TGTGCCAGCAGTTTATCTACGGGGGCTATTGGCTACACCTTC. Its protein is CASSLSTGAIGYTF.

The CDR3 here is CASRRTSGRAYGANVLTF. The CDR3 nucleotides read TGTGCCAGCAGACGGACTAGCGGGAGGGCCTATGGGGCCAACGTCCTGACTTTC. The rearrangement links TRBV11-2 to TRBJ2-6, with 15 bases aligning to TRBD2. The germline V gene encodes CDR1 SGHAT and CDR2 FQNNGV. V lost 6 bases to trimming and J lost 3 bases; unmatched junction nucleotides: 6. This CDR3 is 18 amino acids long.

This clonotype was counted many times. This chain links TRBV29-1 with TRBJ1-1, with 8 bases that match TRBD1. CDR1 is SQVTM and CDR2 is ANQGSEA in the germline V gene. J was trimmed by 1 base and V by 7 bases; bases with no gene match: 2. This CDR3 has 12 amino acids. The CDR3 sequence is CSGGTGNTEAFF. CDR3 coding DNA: TGCAGCGGGGGGACAGGGAACACTGAAGCTTTCTTT.

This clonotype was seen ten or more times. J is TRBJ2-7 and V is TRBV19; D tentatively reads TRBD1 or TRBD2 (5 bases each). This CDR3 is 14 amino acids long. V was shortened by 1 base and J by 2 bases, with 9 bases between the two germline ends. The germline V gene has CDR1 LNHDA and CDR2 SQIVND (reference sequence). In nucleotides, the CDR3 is TGTGCCAGTAGTATAGCCCAGGGAGCCTACGAGCAGTACTTC. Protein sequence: CASSIAQGAYEQYF.

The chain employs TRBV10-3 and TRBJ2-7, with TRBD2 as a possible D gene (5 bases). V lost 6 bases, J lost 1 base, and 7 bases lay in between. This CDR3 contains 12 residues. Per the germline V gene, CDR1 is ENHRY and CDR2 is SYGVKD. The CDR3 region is CAISGDSYEQYF. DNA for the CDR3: TGTGCCATCAGCGGGGATTCCTACGAGCAGTACTTC.

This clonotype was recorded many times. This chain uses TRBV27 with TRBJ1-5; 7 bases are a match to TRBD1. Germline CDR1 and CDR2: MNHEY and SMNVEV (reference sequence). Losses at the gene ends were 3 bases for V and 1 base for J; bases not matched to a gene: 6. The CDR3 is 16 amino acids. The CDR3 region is CASSLGQGGSNQPQHF. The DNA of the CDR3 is TGTGCCAGCAGTTTGGGGCAGGGGGGCAGCAATCAGCCCCAGCATTTT.

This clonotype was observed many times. Written as DNA, the CDR3 is TGTGCCAGCAGCCCGGGACATTTCACCGGGGAGCTGTTTTTT. It encodes CASSPGHFTGELFF. J is TRBJ2-2 and V is TRBV7-3; the D gene is possibly TRBD1 (6 bases). Germline assignment: CDR1 SGHTA and CDR2 FQGTGA. Trimming removed 5 bases from V and 4 bases from J, with 11 bases in between. The CDR3 sequence is 14 residues long.